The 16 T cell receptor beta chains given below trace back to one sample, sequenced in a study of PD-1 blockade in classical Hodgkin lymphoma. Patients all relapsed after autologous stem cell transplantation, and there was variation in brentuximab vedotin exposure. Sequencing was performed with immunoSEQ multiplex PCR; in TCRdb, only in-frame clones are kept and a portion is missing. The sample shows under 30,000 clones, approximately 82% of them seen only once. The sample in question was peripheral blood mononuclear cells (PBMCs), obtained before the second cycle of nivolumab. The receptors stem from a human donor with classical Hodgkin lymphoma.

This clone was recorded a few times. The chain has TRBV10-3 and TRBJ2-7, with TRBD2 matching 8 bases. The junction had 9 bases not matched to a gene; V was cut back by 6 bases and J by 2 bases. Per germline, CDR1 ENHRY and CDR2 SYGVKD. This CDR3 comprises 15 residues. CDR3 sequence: CAISRAGAQPYEQYF. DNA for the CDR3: TGTGCCATCAGCCGAGCGGGGGCCCAACCCTACGAGCAGTACTTC.

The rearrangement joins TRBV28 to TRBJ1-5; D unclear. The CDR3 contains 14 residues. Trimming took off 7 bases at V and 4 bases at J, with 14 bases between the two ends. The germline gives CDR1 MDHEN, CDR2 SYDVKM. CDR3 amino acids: CASTARLENQPQHF. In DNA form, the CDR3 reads TGTGCCAGCACCGCTAGATTAGAGAATCAGCCCCAGCATTTT.

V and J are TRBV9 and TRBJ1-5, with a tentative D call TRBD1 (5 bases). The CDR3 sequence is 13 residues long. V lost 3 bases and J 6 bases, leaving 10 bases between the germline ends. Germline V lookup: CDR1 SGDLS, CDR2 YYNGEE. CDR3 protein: CASSGGDSQPQHF. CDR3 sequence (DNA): TGTGCCAGCAGCGGGGGCGACAGTCAGCCCCAGCATTTT.

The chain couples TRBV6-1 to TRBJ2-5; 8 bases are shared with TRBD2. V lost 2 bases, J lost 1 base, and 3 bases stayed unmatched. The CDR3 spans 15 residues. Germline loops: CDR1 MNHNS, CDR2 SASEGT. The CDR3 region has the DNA TGTGCCAGCAGTGAATATGCGGGGGGCCAAGAGACCCAGTACTTC. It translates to CASSEYAGGQETQYF.

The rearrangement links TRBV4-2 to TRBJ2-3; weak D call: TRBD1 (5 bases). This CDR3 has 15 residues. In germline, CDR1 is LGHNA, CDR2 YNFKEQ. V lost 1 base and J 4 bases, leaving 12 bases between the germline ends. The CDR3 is CASSQGGGAPDTQYF. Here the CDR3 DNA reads TGTGCCAGCAGCCAAGGTGGTGGGGCCCCAGATACGCAGTATTTT.

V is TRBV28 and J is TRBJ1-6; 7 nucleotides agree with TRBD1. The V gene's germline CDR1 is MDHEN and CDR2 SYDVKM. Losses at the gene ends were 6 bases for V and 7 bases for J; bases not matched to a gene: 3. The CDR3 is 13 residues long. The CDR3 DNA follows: TGTGCCAGCAGGGACAGGCAAAATTCACCCCTCCACTTT. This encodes CASRDRQNSPLHF.

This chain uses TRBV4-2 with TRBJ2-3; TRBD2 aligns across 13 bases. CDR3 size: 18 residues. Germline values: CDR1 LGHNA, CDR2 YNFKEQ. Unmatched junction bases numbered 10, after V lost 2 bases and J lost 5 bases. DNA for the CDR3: TGTGCCAGCAGCCAACCGGGACTAGCGGGGCCTCGCGGAGATACGCAGTATTTT. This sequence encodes CASSQPGLAGPRGDTQYF.

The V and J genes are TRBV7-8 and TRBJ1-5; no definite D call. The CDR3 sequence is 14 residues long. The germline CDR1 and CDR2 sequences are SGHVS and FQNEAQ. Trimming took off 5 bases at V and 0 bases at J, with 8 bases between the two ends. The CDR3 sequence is CASSEWVSNQPQHF. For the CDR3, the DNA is TGTGCCAGCAGCGAGTGGGTTAGCAATCAGCCCCAGCATTTT.

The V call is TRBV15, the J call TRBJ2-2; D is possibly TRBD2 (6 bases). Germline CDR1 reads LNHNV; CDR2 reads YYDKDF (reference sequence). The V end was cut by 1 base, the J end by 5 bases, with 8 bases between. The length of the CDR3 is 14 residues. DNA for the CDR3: TGTGCCACCAGCAGAGGGCGGGAAACCGGGGAGCTGTTTTTT. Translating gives CATSRGRETGELFF.

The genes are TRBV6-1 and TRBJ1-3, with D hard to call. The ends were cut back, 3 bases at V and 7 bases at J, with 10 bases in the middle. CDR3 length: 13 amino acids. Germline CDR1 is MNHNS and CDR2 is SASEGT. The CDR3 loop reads CASSESERNTIYF. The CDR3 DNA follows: TGTGCCAGCAGTGAGTCCGAAAGGAACACCATATATTTT.

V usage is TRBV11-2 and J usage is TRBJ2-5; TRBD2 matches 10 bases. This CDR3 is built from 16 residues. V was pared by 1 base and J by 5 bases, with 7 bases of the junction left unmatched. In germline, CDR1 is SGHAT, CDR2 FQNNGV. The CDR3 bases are TGTGCCAGCAGCTTAGTCGCTAGCGGGGGTGCGGAGACCCAGTACTTC. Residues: CASSLVASGGAETQYF.

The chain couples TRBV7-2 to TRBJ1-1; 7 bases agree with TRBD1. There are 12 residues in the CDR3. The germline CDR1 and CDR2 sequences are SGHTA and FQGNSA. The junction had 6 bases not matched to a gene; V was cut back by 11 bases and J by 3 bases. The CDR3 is CAGDSGDTEAFF. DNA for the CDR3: TGTGCCGGGGACAGTGGGGACACTGAAGCTTTCTTT.

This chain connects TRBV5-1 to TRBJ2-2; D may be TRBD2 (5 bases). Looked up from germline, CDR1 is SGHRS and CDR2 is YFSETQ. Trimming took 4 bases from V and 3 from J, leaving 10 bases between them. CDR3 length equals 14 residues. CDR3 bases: TGCGCCAGCAGCCAACTAGGGCACACCGGGGAGCTGTTTTTT. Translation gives CASSQLGHTGELFF.

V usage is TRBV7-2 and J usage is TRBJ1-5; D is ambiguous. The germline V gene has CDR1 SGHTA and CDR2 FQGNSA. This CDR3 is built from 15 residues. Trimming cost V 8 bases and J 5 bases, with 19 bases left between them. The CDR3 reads CASGRQPPPHQPQHF. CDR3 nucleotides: TGTGCCAGCGGGAGGCAGCCACCGCCCCATCAGCCCCAGCATTTT. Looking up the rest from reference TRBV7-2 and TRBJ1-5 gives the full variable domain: GAGVSQSPSNKVTEKGKDVELRCDPISGHTALYWYRQSLGQGLEFLIYFQGNSAPDKSGLPSDRFSAERTGGSVSTLTIQRTQQEDSAVYLCASGRQPPPHQPQHFGDGTRLSIL.

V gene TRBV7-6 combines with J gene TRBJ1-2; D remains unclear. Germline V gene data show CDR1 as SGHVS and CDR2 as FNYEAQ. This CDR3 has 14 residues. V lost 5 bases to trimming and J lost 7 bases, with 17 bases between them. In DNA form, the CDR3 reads TGTGCCAGCAGCCCCCGGTGGGGTCCGGTTGGCTACACCTTC. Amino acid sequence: CASSPRWGPVGYTF.

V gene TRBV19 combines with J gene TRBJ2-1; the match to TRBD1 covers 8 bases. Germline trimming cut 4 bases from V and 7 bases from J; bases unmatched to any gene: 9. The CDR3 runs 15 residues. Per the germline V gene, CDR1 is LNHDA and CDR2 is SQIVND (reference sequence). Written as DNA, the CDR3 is TGTGCCAGTAGTAAGTCCCGGACAGGGAGAAATGAGCAGTTCTTC. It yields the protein CASSKSRTGRNEQFF.